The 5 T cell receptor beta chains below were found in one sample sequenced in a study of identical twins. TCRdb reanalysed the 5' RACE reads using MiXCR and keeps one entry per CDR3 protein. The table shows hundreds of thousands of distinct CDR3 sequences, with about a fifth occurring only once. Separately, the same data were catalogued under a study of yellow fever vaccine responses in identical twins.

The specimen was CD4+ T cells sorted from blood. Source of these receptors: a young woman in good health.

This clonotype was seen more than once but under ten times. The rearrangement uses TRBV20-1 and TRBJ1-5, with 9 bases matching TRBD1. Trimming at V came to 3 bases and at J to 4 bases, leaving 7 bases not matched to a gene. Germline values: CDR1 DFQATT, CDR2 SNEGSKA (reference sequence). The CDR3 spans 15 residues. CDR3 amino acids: CSASKPGQGNQPQHF. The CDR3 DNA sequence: TGCAGTGCTAGCAAACCGGGACAGGGAAATCAGCCCCAGCATTTT.

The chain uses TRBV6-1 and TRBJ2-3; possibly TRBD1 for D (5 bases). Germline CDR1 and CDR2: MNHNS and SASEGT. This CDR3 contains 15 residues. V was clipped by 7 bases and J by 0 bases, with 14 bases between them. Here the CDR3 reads CASTRQTTSTDTQYF. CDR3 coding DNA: TGTGCCAGCACCAGACAGACCACTAGCACAGATACGCAGTATTTT.

The CDR3 here is CASSLLVYTGELFF. The CDR3 DNA sequence: TGCGCCAGCAGCTTGTTAGTTTACACCGGGGAGCTGTTTTTT. J is TRBJ2-2 and V is TRBV5-1; D call uncertain. Per the germline V gene, CDR1 is SGHRS and CDR2 is YFSETQ. V lost 1 base and J lost 3, with 7 bases in between. This CDR3 has 14 amino acids. Full variable domain (missing parts from reference TRBV5-1 and TRBJ2-2): KAGVTQTPRYLIKTRGQQVTLSCSPISGHRSVSWYQQTPGQGLQFLFEYFSETQRNKGNFPGRFSGRQFSNSRSEMNVSTLELGDSALYLCASSLLVYTGELFFGEGSRLTVL.

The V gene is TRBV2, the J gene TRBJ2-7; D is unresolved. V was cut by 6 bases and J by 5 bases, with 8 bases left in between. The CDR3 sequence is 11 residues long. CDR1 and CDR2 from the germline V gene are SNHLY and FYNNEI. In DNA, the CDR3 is TGTGCCAGCAGGTATTCGCACGAGCAGTACGTC. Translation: CASRYSHEQYV.

The CDR3 DNA reads as TGCGCCAGCAGCCCTGGGTCAGGGAGCAATCAGCCCCAGCATTTT. It is translated as CASSPGSGSNQPQHF. The chain couples TRBV5-1 to TRBJ1-5, with D possibly matching TRBD1 (5 bases). Trimming removed 4 bases at V and 1 base at J, with 12 bases between. The CDR3 sequence is 15 residues long. Germline CDR1 and CDR2: SGHRS and YFSETQ.